Listed here are 22 T cell receptor beta chains from one sample, sequenced in a study of blood T cell repertoires in COVID-19. Some clones are missing from TCRdb's copy, which holds only in-frame ones; the method was immunoSEQ multiplex PCR. The sample yields roughly 280,000 clones, over 65% seen once. Sequenced material: peripheral blood. These receptors came from a man aged 55 to 70 who had recovered from COVID-19.

V gene TRBV5-1 combines with J gene TRBJ2-1; 8 positions match TRBD1. The CDR3 loop spans 17 amino acids. V shed 3 bases and J 5 bases; nucleotides not matched to a gene: 13. CDR1 is SGHRS, CDR2 YFSETQ, per germline. CDR3 sequence: CASSSNTLGQGNNEQFF. DNA of the CDR3: TGCGCCAGCAGCTCCAACACCCTTGGACAGGGTAACAATGAGCAGTTCTTC.

This chain connects TRBV5-1 to TRBJ1-1; D gene unclear. Germline CDR1 SGHRS, CDR2 YFSETQ. Trimming left V 0 bases short and J 1 base short, with 7 bases between. This CDR3 has 14 amino acids. The CDR3 reads CASSLDGGNTEAFF. The CDR3 nucleotides are TGCGCCAGCAGCTTGGACGGTGGGAACACTGAAGCTTTCTTT.

This chain joins TRBV3-1 (or the pseudogene TRBV3-2) and TRBJ1-1; TRBD1 matches 8 bases. V gave up 9 bases and J gave up 5 bases; unmatched junction bases: 8. Per the germline V gene, CDR1 is LGHDT and CDR2 is YNNKEL (reference sequence). The CDR3 contains 13 residues. CDR3 in DNA: TGTGCCAGTTCGCGGACAGGGTCGACTGAAGCTTTCTTT. This codes for CASSRTGSTEAFF.

This clone appeared once. The chain uses TRBV7-9 and TRBJ1-1; D uncertain. Trimming cost V 5 bases and J 8 bases, with 12 bases left between them. The germline CDR1 and CDR2 sequences are SEHNR and FQNEAQ (reference sequence). There are 12 residues in the CDR3. The CDR3 sequence: CASSPQTQEAFF. Written as DNA, the CDR3 is TGTGCCAGCAGCCCGCAGACTCAGGAAGCTTTCTTT.

V usage is TRBV18 and J usage is TRBJ2-5; TRBD1 matches 10 bases. J was trimmed by 5 bases and V by 1 base; bases with no gene match: 10. The germline V gene has CDR1 KGHSH and CDR2 LQKENI. This CDR3 has 17 amino acids. The CDR3 here is CASSPRGTGAARETQYF. The CDR3 region has the DNA TGTGCCAGCTCACCACGCGGGACAGGGGCCGCGAGGGAGACCCAGTACTTC.

The V gene is TRBV27, the J gene TRBJ2-2; D is ambiguous. The CDR3 totals 15 residues. CDR1 is MNHEY, CDR2 SMNVEV, per germline (reference sequence). Trimming removed 7 bases from V and 4 bases from J, with 16 bases in between. The CDR3 DNA reads TGTGCCAGCAAGGTGGCGGAGTTGATCACCGGGGAGCTGTTTTTT. Translation gives CASKVAELITGELFF.

This clone is a singleton in its sample. J is TRBJ2-5 and V is TRBV19, with a tentative D call TRBD2 (5 bases). CDR3 length: 14 amino acids. Per germline, CDR1 LNHDA and CDR2 SQIVND (reference sequence). Trimming removed 1 base from V and 3 bases from J, with 9 bases in between. The CDR3 here is CASSIVGGEETQYF. The CDR3 DNA sequence: TGTGCCAGTAGTATAGTTGGAGGAGAAGAGACCCAGTACTTC.

This chain uses TRBV4-2 with TRBJ2-1, with 11 nucleotides matching TRBD2. CDR3 length equals 17 residues. Germline loops: CDR1 LGHNA, CDR2 YNFKEQ. Losses at the gene ends were 1 base for V and 0 bases for J; bases not matched to a gene: 2. The CDR3 nucleotides are TGTGCCAGCAGCCAAGCTAGCGGGGGGAGCTCCTACAATGAGCAGTTCTTC. Translation: CASSQASGGSSYNEQFF.

This sequence joins TRBV5-1 and TRBJ2-7, with TRBD1 identical over 8 bases. This CDR3 has 14 residues. The germline gives CDR1 SGHRS, CDR2 YFSETQ. J was trimmed by 3 bases and V by 4 bases; bases with no gene match: 6. DNA for the CDR3: TGCGCCAGCAGCCAGGACAGGGCAAACTACGAGCAGTACTTC. Translating it yields CASSQDRANYEQYF.

The J gene is TRBJ1-5, the V gene TRBV2, with unresolved D. The CDR3 totals 13 residues. Germline assignment: CDR1 SNHLY and CDR2 FYNNEI. The germline V and J ends were trimmed by 6 bases and 4 bases, with 10 bases remaining between them. DNA of the CDR3: TGTGCCAGCAGAGCCGGCGGGAATCAGCCCCAGCATTTT. The encoded protein is CASRAGGNQPQHF.

The chain has TRBV27 and TRBJ2-2; D is undetermined. The CDR3 sequence is 13 residues long. The germline V and J ends were trimmed by 5 bases and 3 bases, with 7 bases remaining between them. Looked up from germline, CDR1 is MNHEY and CDR2 is SMNVEV (reference sequence). CDR3 DNA sequence: TGTGCCAGCAGTAACAGAGACACCGGGGAGCTGTTTTTT. The encoded protein is CASSNRDTGELFF.

The sample holds a few counts of this clone. The rearrangement links TRBV7-9 to TRBJ2-7, with D possibly TRBD1 on 6 matching bases. V was cut by 2 bases and J by 6 bases, with 11 bases left in between. This CDR3 spans 13 amino acids. Germline V gene data show CDR1 as SEHNR and CDR2 as FQNEAQ (reference sequence). The CDR3 reads CASSLSRGGEQYF. CDR3 in DNA: TGTGCCAGCAGCTTATCCAGGGGTGGCGAGCAGTACTTC.

The chain combines TRBV27 with TRBJ2-3; D unclear. V was pared by 8 bases and J by 2 bases, with 2 bases between. The CDR3 runs to 10 residues. Germline loops: CDR1 MNHEY, CDR2 SMNVEV (reference sequence). CDR3 sequence: CASHTDTQYF. CDR3 sequence (DNA): TGTGCCAGCCACACAGATACGCAGTATTTT.

The rearrangement uses TRBV11-2 and TRBJ2-3, with D perhaps matching TRBD2 (6 bases). V lost 4 bases and J lost 0, with 14 bases in between. Germline V CDR1 and CDR2: SGHAT, FQNNGV. This CDR3 region has 16 residues. CDR3 sequence (DNA): TGTGCCAGCAGCTACGGGGCAGGGACTAGCACAGATACGCAGTATTTT. Its translation: CASSYGAGTSTDTQYF.

This clone came up once. The same CDR3 arises from other DNA sequences in this sample as well. The gene calls are TRBV24-1 and TRBJ2-3, with TRBD2 matching 10 bases. This CDR3 has 16 amino acids. Per the germline V gene, CDR1 is KGHDR and CDR2 is SFDVKD. V was clipped by 5 bases and J by 1 base; unmatched bases: 5. CDR3 DNA sequence: TGTGCCACCAGTGTAGCGGGAGGATTTGGCACAGATACGCAGTATTTT. The encoded protein is CATSVAGGFGTDTQYF.

The chain couples TRBV5-1 to TRBJ2-2, with a weak D call TRBD2 (6 bases). The V gene lost 0 bases and the J gene lost 5 bases, with 8 bases spanning the gap. The V gene's germline CDR1 is SGHRS and CDR2 YFSETQ. This CDR3 region has 14 residues. CDR3 nucleotides: TGCGCCAGCAGCTTGGATCTAGCGACCGGGGAGCTGTTTTTT. Amino acid sequence: CASSLDLATGELFF.

The chain carries TRBV4-2 and TRBJ2-1, with 11 bases matching TRBD2. CDR1 LGHNA and CDR2 YNFKEQ come from the germline V gene. CDR3 size: 19 residues. Losses at the gene ends were 1 base for V and 0 bases for J; bases not matched to a gene: 8. The CDR3 loop is CASSQGRSGRGSSYNEQFF. CDR3 sequence (DNA): TGTGCCAGCAGCCAAGGCCGTAGCGGGAGGGGAAGCTCCTACAATGAGCAGTTCTTC.

CDR3 sequence: CASSLTVLSDEQYF. CDR3 bases: TGTGCCAGCAGCTTAACGGTTCTTTCGGACGAGCAGTACTTC. This chain links TRBV7-8 with TRBJ2-7; no definite D call. The CDR3 extends over 14 amino acids. Trimming pared 2 bases from V and 5 bases from J, leaving 13 bases between. CDR1 is SGHVS and CDR2 is FQNEAQ in the germline V gene. Supplemented by reference TRBV7-8 and TRBJ2-7, the full variable domain reads GAGVSQSPRYKVAKRGQDVALRCDPISGHVSLFWYQQALGQGPEFLTYFQNEAQLDKSGLPSDRFFAERPEGSVSTLKIQRTQQEDSAVYLCASSLTVLSDEQYFGPGTRLTVT.

This chain joins TRBV2 and TRBJ2-2, with 7 bases identical to TRBD1. The CDR3 covers 16 residues. In germline, CDR1 is SNHLY, CDR2 FYNNEI. Germline trimming cut 4 bases from V and 1 base from J; bases unmatched to any gene: 6. The CDR3 spells CASSVWDRENTGELFF. The CDR3 DNA sequence: TGTGCCAGCAGTGTGTGGGACAGAGAGAACACCGGGGAGCTGTTTTTT. Full variable domain (remainder filled in from reference TRBV2 and TRBJ2-2): EPEVTQTPSHQVTQMGQEVILRCVPISNHLYFYWYRQILGQKVEFLVSFYNNEISEKSEIFDDQFSVERPDGSNFTLKIRSTKLEDSAMYFCASSVWDRENTGELFFGEGSRLTVL.

This sequence joins TRBV30 and TRBJ1-6, with D unresolved. The CDR3 is 11 residues long. The V end lost 2 bases, the J end lost 7 bases, and 3 bases lay between the germline ends. Germline V gene sequence: CDR1 GTSNPN, CDR2 SVGIG (reference sequence). In DNA form, the CDR3 reads TGTGCCTGGAGTTCGAATTCACCCCTCCACTTT. Protein: CAWSSNSPLHF.

This rearrangement joins TRBV5-6 to TRBJ2-7; D might be TRBD2 (6 bases). CDR1 is SGHDT and CDR2 is YYEEEE in the germline V gene. Trimming shortened V by 4 bases and J by 9 bases, and 23 bases separated the two germline ends. The CDR3 extends over 15 amino acids. This CDR3 reads CASSHLREILRAQYF. In DNA, the CDR3 is TGTGCCAGCAGCCACCTTCGGGAGATACTACGAGCGCAGTACTTC.

Note on this clone: The sample holds other DNA sequences that translate to the same CDR3. The V gene is TRBV7-2, the J gene TRBJ1-5, with D perhaps TRBD1 (5 bases). The CDR3 covers 13 residues. From germline, CDR1 is SGHTA and CDR2 FQGNSA. Trimming took off 5 bases at V and 5 bases at J, with 10 bases between the two ends. In nucleotides, the CDR3 is TGTGCCAGCAGCGGGGGGTCGCATCAGCCCCAGCATTTT. As protein: CASSGGSHQPQHF.